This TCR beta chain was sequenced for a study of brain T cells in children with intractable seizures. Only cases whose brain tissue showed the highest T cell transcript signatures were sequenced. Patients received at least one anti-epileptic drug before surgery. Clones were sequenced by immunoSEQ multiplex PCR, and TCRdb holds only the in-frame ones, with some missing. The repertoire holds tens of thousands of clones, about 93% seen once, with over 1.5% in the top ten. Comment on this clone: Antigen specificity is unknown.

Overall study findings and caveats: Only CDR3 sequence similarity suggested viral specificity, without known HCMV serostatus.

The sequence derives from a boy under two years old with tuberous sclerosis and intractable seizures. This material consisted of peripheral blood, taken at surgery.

CDR3 sequence (DNA): TGTGCCAGCAGCTTGGTCGCTAGCGGGAGGCCGGCCTACAATGAGCAGTTCTTC. This codes for CASSLVASGRPAYNEQFF. The chain is built from TRBV5-5 and TRBJ2-1, with TRBD2 identical over 11 bases. The CDR3 extends over 18 amino acids. Germline loops: CDR1 SGHKS, CDR2 YYEKEE (reference sequence). V was clipped by 0 bases and J by 2 bases; unmatched bases: 7.